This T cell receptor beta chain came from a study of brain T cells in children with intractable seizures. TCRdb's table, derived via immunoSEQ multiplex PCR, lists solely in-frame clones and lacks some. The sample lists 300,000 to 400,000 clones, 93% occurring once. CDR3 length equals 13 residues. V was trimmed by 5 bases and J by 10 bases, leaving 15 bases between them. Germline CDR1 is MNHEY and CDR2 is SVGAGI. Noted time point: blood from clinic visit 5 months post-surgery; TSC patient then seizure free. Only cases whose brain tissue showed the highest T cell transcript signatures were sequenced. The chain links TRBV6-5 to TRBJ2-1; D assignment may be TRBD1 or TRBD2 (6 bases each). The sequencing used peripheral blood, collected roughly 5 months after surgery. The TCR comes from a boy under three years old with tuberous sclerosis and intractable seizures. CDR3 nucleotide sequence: TGTGCCAGCAGTCTGAGGGGGGATAACGAGCAGTTCTTC. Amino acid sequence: CASSLRGDNEQFF.